The 13 T cell receptor beta chains given below trace back to one sample, sequenced in a study of cytomegalovirus exposure and HLA in healthy donors. The PCR had 60 Vbeta and 13 Jbeta primers. Repertoires were generated with immunoSEQ multiplex PCR, while TCRdb's copy carries only in-frame clones and drops some. In the table there are approximately 200,000 clones, around 85% of which are singletons. Sequencing was performed on PBMCs. The receptor set was obtained from a woman aged 50 to 65 in good health and CMV-seronegative.

As for this clone: Since the CDR3 does not end with the conserved phenylalanine or tryptophan, this likely comes from a read error. The chain couples TRBV30 to TRBJ1-1, with D perhaps TRBD1 (5 bases). CDR1 and CDR2 from the germline V gene are GTSNPN and SVGIG (reference sequence). Trimming left V 6 bases short and J 4 bases short, with 9 bases between. This CDR3 comprises 11 residues. In nucleotides, the CDR3 is TGTGCCTGCCGTGACAGCACTGAAGCTTTCTCT. Translation: CACRDSTEAFS.

V usage is TRBV19 and J usage is TRBJ2-2, with 8 nucleotides matching TRBD2. The CDR3 is 15 residues long. V lost 3 bases and J lost 1; bases outside the gene matches: 1. Germline V gene sequence: CDR1 LNHDA, CDR2 SQIVND (reference sequence). In DNA form, the CDR3 reads TGTGCCAGTAGTATCAGCGGGGGGAACACCGGGGAGCTGTTTTTT. Encoded protein: CASSISGGNTGELFF.

The V gene is TRBV30, the J gene TRBJ2-1, with D tentatively TRBD2 (5 bases). The V end lost 4 bases, the J end lost 9 bases, and 10 bases lay between the germline ends. CDR3 size: 11 residues. Germline CDR1 GTSNPN, CDR2 SVGIG (reference sequence). This CDR3 reads CAWNRGGEQFF. Here the CDR3 DNA reads TGTGCCTGGAACCGCGGAGGTGAGCAGTTCTTC.

This clone was found once. The chain combines TRBV18 with TRBJ2-1; 8 nucleotides align to TRBD2. Trimming took 0 bases from V and 2 from J; bases not matched to a gene: 3. The CDR3 consists of 16 residues. CDR1 and CDR2 from the germline V gene are KGHSH and LQKENI. CDR3 sequence (DNA): TGTGCCAGCTCACCACCAGGGACTAGGACCTACAATGAGCAGTTCTTC. The encoded protein is CASSPPGTRTYNEQFF.

There are a few counts of this clone. The CDR3 spells CAWSRGTGTNTEAFF. In DNA form, the CDR3 reads TGTGCCTGGAGCCGTGGGACAGGTACGAACACTGAAGCTTTCTTT. The rearrangement links TRBV30 to TRBJ1-1, with TRBD1 matching 8 bases. V shed 3 bases, J shed 1 base, and the junction held 7 bases outside the gene matches. The CDR3 covers 15 residues. Per the germline V gene, CDR1 is GTSNPN and CDR2 is SVGIG (reference sequence).

V is TRBV7-2 and J is TRBJ1-2; the match to TRBD1 covers 12 bases. The CDR3 is 15 amino acids. J gave up 2 bases and V 3 bases, and 1 base lay outside the gene matches. Germline V gene data show CDR1 as SGHTA and CDR2 as FQGNSA. CDR3 bases: TGTGCCAGCAGCTTGGGACAGGGGGCGAACTATGGCTACACCTTC. It is translated as CASSLGQGANYGYTF.

The chain carries TRBV5-6 and TRBJ1-5; D is unclear. Trimming shortened V by 0 bases and J by 0 bases, and 7 bases separated the two germline ends. The CDR3 spans 15 residues. Germline V gives CDR1 SGHDT, CDR2 YYEEEE. This chain's CDR3 is CASSLARYSNQPQHF. DNA of the CDR3: TGTGCCAGCAGCTTGGCCAGGTATAGCAATCAGCCCCAGCATTTT.

The V call is TRBV11-2, the J call TRBJ2-1; D may be TRBD1 (5 bases). There are 16 residues in the CDR3. V lost 1 base and J 2 bases, leaving 12 bases between the germline ends. From germline, CDR1 is SGHAT and CDR2 FQNNGV. The CDR3 here is CASSLGVQATYNEQFF. The CDR3 DNA sequence: TGTGCCAGCAGCTTAGGGGTACAGGCAACCTACAATGAGCAGTTCTTC. Based on the CDR3 plus reference TRBV11-2 and TRBJ2-1, the full variable domain is EAGVAQSPRYKIIEKRQSVAFWCNPISGHATLYWYQQILGQGPKLLIQFQNNGVVDDSQLPKDRFSAERLKGVDSTLKIQPAKLEDSAVYLCASSLGVQATYNEQFFGPGTRLTVL.

In its sample, this clone was seen once. The chain employs TRBV7-7 and TRBJ2-1; TRBD1 is a possible D gene (5 bases). Trimming took 5 bases from V and 4 from J, leaving 15 bases between them. The CDR3 has 15 amino acids. Germline V gives CDR1 SSHAT, CDR2 FNYEAQ (reference sequence). Here the CDR3 DNA reads TGTGCCAGCAGCCTAGGCATGGCAGGGTACAATGAGCAGTTCTTC. Its translation is CASSLGMAGYNEQFF.

This clone was recorded once. The CDR3 sequence: CASSFRRDNQPQHF. The CDR3, as DNA: TGTGCCAGCAGTTTTCGGAGGGACAATCAGCCCCAGCATTTT. The genes are TRBV28 and TRBJ1-5; D not certain. Trimming removed 3 bases at V and 3 bases at J, with 9 bases between. The germline V gene has CDR1 MDHEN and CDR2 SYDVKM. This CDR3 contains 14 residues. The whole variable domain, filled in from reference TRBV28 and TRBJ1-5, reads DVKVTQSSRYLVKRTGEKVFLECVQDMDHENMFWYRQDPGLGLRLIYFSYDVKMKEKGDIPEGYSVSREKKERFSLILESASTNQTSMYLCASSFRRDNQPQHFGDGTRLSIL.

V gene TRBV9 combines with J gene TRBJ2-7; no firm D call. Germline V CDR1 and CDR2: SGDLS, YYNGEE. The V end lost 3 bases, the J end lost 4 bases, and 5 bases lay between the germline ends. The CDR3 length is 11 residues. The CDR3 protein is CASSAGYEQYF. Here the CDR3 DNA reads TGTGCCAGCAGCGCCGGGTACGAGCAGTACTTC.

V and J are TRBV7-9 and TRBJ1-6; unclear D gene. Trimming removed 1 base from V and 5 bases from J, with 15 bases in between. The CDR3 is 17 residues long. Germline CDR1 and CDR2: SEHNR and FQNEAQ (reference sequence). The CDR3 DNA sequence: TGTGCCAGCAGCTTAGGATATCGGGGAAAGGATAATTCACCCCTCCACTTT. Translating gives CASSLGYRGKDNSPLHF.

The chain employs TRBV7-2 and TRBJ1-5; the match to TRBD1 covers 8 bases. CDR3 length equals 17 residues. V was pared by 4 bases and J by 3 bases, with 11 bases of the junction left unmatched. From germline, CDR1 is SGHTA and CDR2 FQGNSA. The CDR3 nucleotides are TGTGCCAGCAGCTCAAGGTACGGGACAGGAAACAATCAGCCCCAGCATTTT. Protein product: CASSSRYGTGNNQPQHF.